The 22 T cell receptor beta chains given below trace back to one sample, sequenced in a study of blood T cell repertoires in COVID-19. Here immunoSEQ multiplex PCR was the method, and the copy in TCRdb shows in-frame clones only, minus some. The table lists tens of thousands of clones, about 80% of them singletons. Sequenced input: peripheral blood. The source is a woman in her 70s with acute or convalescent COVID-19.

CDR3 amino acids: CASKPQPGNGYTF. The CDR3 DNA is TGTGCCAGCAAACCACAACCAGGGAATGGCTACACCTTC. V gene TRBV2 combines with J gene TRBJ1-2; D is perhaps TRBD1 (5 bases). V was pared by 7 bases and J by 6 bases, with 15 bases between. The CDR3 consists of 13 residues. Germline V gene sequence: CDR1 SNHLY, CDR2 FYNNEI.

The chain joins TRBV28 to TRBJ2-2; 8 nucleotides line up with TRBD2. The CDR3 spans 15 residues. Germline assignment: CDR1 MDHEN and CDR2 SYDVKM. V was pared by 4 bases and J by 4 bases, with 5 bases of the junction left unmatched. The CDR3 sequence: CASSSGGAGTGELFF. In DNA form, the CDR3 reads TGTGCCAGCAGTTCCGGGGGGGCGGGCACCGGGGAGCTGTTTTTT.

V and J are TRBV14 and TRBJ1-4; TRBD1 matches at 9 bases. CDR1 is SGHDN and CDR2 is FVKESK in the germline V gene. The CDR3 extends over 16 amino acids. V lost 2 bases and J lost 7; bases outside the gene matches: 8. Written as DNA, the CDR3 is TGTGCCAGCAGCCAAACAGGGGGCCACGTGGTTGAAAAACTGTTTTTT. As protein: CASSQTGGHVVEKLFF.

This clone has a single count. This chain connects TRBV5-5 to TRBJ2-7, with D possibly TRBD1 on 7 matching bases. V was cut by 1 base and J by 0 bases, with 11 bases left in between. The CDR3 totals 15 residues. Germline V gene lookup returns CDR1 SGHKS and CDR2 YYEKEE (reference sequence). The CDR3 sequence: CASSLWQGGSYEQYF. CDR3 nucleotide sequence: TGTGCCAGCAGCTTGTGGCAGGGGGGCTCCTACGAGCAGTACTTC. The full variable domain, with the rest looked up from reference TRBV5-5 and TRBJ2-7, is DAGVTQSPTHLIKTRGQQVTLRCSPISGHKSVSWYQQVLGQGPQFIFQYYEKEERGRGNFPDRFSARQFPNYSSELNVNALLLGDSALYLCASSLWQGGSYEQYFGPGTRLTVT.

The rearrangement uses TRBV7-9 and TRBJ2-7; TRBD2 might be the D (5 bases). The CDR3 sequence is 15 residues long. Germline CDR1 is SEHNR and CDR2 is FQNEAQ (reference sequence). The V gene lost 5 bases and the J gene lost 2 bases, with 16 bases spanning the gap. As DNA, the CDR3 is TGTGCCAGCAGCCGAGGGCCAGTACCTACCTACGAGCAGTACTTC. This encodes CASSRGPVPTYEQYF.

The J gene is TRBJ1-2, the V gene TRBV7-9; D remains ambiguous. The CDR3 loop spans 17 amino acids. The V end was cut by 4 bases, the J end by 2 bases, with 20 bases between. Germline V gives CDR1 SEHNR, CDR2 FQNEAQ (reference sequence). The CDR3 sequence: CASSSDVSQRENYGYTF. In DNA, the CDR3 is TGTGCCAGCAGCTCCGACGTCAGTCAACGGGAGAACTATGGCTACACCTTC.

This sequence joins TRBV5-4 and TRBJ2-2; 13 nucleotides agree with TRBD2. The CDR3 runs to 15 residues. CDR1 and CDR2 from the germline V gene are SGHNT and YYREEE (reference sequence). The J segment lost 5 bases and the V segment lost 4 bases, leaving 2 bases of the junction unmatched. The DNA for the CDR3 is TGTGCCAGCAGCGGACTAGCGGGGGTTACCGGGGAGCTGTTTTTT. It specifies CASSGLAGVTGELFF.

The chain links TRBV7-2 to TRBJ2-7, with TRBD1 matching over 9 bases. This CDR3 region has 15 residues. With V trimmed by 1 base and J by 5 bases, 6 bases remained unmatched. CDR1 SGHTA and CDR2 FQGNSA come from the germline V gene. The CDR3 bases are TGTGCCAGCAGCTTAGTCGGGACAGGGAGGAACGAGCAGTACTTC. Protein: CASSLVGTGRNEQYF.

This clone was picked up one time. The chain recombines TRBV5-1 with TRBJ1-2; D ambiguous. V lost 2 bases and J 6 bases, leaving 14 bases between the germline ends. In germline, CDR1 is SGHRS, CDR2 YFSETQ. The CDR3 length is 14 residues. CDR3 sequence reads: CASSFGLFGDGYTF. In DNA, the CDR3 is TGCGCCAGCAGCTTCGGTTTATTCGGAGATGGCTACACCTTC.

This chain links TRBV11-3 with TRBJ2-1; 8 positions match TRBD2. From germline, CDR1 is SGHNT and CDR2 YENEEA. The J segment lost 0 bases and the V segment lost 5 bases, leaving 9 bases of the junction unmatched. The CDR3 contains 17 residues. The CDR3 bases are TGTGCCAGCAGCCGATATAGCGGGGACTCCTCCTACAATGAGCAGTTCTTC. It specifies CASSRYSGDSSYNEQFF.

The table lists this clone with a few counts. DNA of the CDR3: TGTGCCAGCAGCTCTGTTGAGGGTGGCTACAATGAGCAGTTCTTC. This translates into CASSSVEGGYNEQFF. The V and J genes are TRBV7-3 and TRBJ2-1, with a possible D match to TRBD2 (5 bases). CDR1 and CDR2 from the germline V gene are SGHTA and FQGTGA. The CDR3 sequence is 15 residues long. V gave up 4 bases and J gave up 3 bases, with 13 bases separating them.

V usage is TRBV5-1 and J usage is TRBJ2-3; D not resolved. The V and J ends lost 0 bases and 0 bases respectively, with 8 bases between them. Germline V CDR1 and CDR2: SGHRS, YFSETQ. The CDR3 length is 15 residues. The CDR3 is CASSLGQLSTDTQYF. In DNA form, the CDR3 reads TGCGCCAGCAGCTTGGGGCAGTTAAGCACAGATACGCAGTATTTT.

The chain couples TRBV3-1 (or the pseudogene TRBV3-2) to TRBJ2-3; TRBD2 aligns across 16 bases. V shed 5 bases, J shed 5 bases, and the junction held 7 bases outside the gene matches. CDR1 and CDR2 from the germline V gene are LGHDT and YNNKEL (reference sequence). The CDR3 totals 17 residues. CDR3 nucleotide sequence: TGTGCCAGCAGCTCTCTGGGACTAGCGGGGGGGCGAGATACGCAGTATTTT. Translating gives CASSSLGLAGGRDTQYF.

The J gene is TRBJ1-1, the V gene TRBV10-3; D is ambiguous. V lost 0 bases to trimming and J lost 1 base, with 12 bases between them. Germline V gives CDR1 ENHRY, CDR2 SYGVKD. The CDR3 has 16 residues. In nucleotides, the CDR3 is TGTGCCATCAGTGAGTCTCTGGGTCTAGAGAACACTGAAGCTTTCTTT. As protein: CAISESLGLENTEAFF.

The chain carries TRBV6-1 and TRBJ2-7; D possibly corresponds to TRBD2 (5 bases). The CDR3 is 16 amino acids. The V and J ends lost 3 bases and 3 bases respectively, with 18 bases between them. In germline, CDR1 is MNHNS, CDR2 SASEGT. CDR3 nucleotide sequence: TGTGCCAGCAGTGACGTCGGTAAAATAGCGAACTACGAGCAGTACTTC. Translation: CASSDVGKIANYEQYF.

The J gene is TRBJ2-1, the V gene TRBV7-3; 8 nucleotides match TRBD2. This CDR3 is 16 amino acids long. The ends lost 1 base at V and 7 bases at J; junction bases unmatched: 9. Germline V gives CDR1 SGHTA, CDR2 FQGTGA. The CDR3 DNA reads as TGTGCCAGCAGCTTAAAACGGACTAGCTGGGGAAATGAGCAGTTCTTC. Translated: CASSLKRTSWGNEQFF. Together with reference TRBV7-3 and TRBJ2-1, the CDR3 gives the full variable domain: GAGVSQTPSNKVTEKGKYVELRCDPISGHTALYWYRQSLGQGPEFLIYFQGTGAADDSGLPNDRFFAVRPEGSVSTLKIQRTERGDSAVYLCASSLKRTSWGNEQFFGPGTRLTVL.

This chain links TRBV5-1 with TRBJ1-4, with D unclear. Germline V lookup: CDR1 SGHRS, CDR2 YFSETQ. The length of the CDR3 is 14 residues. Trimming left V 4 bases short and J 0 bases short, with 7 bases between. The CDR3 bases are TGCGCCAGCAGCCCGCAGTCAACTAATGAAAAACTGTTTTTT. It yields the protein CASSPQSTNEKLFF.

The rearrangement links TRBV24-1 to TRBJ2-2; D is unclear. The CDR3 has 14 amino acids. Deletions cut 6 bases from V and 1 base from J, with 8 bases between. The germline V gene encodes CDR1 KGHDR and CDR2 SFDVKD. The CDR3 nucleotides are TGTGCCACCAGTACACCAGAGAACACCGGGGAGCTGTTTTTT. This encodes CATSTPENTGELFF.

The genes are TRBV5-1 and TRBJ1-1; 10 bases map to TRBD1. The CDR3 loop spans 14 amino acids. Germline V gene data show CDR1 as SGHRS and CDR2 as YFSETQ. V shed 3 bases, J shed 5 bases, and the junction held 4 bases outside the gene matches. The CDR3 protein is CASSWGTGETEAFF. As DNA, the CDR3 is TGCGCCAGCAGCTGGGGGACAGGGGAGACTGAAGCTTTCTTT. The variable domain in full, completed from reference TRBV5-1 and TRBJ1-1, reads KAGVTQTPRYLIKTRGQQVTLSCSPISGHRSVSWYQQTPGQGLQFLFEYFSETQRNKGNFPGRFSGRQFSNSRSEMNVSTLELGDSALYLCASSWGTGETEAFFGQGTRLTVV.

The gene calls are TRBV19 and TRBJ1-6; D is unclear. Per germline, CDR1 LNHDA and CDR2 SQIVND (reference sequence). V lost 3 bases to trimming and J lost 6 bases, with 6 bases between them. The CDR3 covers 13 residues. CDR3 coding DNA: TGTGCCAGTAGTATCGCCGGTAATTCACCCCTCCACTTT. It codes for CASSIAGNSPLHF.

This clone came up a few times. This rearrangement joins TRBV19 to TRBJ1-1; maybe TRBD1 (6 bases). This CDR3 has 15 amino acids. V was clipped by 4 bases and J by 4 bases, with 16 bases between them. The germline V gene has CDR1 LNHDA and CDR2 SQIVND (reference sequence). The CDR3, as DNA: TGTGCCAGTAGTACAAGATGGGGGGGGCCCACTGAAGCTTTCTTT. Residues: CASSTRWGGPTEAFF.

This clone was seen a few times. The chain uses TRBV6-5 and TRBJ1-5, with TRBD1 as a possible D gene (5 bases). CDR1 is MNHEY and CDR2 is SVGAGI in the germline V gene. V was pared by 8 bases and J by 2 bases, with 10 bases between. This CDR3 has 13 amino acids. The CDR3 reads CASSGGGNQPQHF. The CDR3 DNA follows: TGTGCCAGCTCGGGGGGAGGCAATCAGCCCCAGCATTTT.